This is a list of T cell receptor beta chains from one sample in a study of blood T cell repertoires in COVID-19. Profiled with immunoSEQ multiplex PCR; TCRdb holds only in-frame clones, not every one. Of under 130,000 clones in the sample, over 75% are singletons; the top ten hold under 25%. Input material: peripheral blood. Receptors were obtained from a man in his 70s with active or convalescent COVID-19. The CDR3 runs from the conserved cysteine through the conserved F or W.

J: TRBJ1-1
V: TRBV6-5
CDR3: CASSYGQIKRTEAFF

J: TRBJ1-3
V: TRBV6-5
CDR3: CVALSGNTIYF

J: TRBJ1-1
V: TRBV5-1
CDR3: CASSLVGDTEAFF

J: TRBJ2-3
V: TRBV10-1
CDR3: CASSGGLAGITDTQYF

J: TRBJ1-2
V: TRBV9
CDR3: CASSVSPGDYGYTF

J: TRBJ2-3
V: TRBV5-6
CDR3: CASSWTSVFTDTQYF

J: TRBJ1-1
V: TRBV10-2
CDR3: CASSLRGSTEAFF

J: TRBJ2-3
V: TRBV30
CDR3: CAWGPGLATDTQYF

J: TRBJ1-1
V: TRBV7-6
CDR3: CASSPIKDIRKNTEAFF

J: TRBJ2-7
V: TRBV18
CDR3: CASSPPAGGEGNEQYF

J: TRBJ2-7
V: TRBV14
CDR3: CASSQDIGFSYEQYF

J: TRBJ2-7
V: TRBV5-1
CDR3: CASSEGRTYEQYF

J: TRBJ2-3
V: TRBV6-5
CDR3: CASSPGTVGTDTQYF

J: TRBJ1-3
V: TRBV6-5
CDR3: CASTAGSSGNTIYF

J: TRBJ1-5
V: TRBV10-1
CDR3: CASSEDGTGDLSNQPQHF

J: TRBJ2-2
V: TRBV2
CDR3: CASSRQDNTGELFF

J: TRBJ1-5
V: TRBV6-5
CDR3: CASLVGPQGDQPQHF

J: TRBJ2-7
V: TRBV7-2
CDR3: CASSLTGGGRYEQYF

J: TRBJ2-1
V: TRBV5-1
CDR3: CASSPRGETGDNEQFF

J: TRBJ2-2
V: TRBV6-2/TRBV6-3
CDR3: CASSYLGGGLTGELFF

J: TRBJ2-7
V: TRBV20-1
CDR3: CSASGRPGQGHEQYF

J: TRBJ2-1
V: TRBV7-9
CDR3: CASSLAKGTNEQFF

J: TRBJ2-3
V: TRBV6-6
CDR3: CASSPGTRILF

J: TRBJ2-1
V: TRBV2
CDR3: CASSSMTGRPRNEQFF